The 30 T cell receptor beta chains reported below all come from one sample, sequenced in a study of shared clonotypes between healthy human individuals. Profiled with immunoSEQ multiplex PCR; TCRdb holds only in-frame clones, not every one. The sample records 2 million to 3 million clones, approximately 93% being singletons. The sequenced sample was naive CD4+ T cells from PBMCs. Subset of the sample: CD45RA+ positively selected. These receptors were obtained from a man aged 18 to 35 in good health. Some clones in this sample may be carry-over from other donors' samples.

This chain links TRBV19 with TRBJ1-1; D gene unclear. V lost 7 bases, J lost 1 base, and 13 bases lay in between. This CDR3 has 14 amino acids. Germline V lookup: CDR1 LNHDA, CDR2 SQIVND (reference sequence). This CDR3 reads CASTPMWENTEAFF. CDR3 DNA: TGTGCCAGTACCCCCATGTGGGAGAACACTGAAGCTTTCTTT.

The rearrangement links TRBV19 to TRBJ2-1, with D maybe TRBD1 (7 bases). The CDR3 contains 17 residues. Germline values: CDR1 LNHDA, CDR2 SQIVND (reference sequence). The V end was cut by 5 bases, the J end by 7 bases, with 24 bases between. CDR3: CASSPFRGRGDRNEQFF. The CDR3 nucleotides are TGTGCCAGTAGTCCCTTCAGGGGCAGGGGGGATCGGAATGAGCAGTTCTTC.

In DNA form, the CDR3 reads TGTGCCTGGAGTGTACAAGGGGTTAAGGGTTCACCCCTCCACTTT. This translates into CAWSVQGVKGSPLHF. V is TRBV30 and J is TRBJ1-6; maybe TRBD1 (5 bases). The V gene lost 0 bases and the J gene lost 9 bases, with 15 bases spanning the gap. This CDR3 is 15 amino acids long. The V gene's germline CDR1 is GTSNPN and CDR2 SVGIG (reference sequence). Full variable domain (outside the CDR3, taken from reference TRBV30 and TRBJ1-6): SQTIHQWPATLVQPVGSPLSLECTVEGTSNPNLYWYRQAAGRGLQLLFYSVGIGQISSEVPQNLSASRPQDRQFILSSKKLLLSDSGFYLCAWSVQGVKGSPLHFGNGTRLTVT.

The CDR3 protein is CASSPISPRVGWNYEQYF. For the CDR3, the DNA is TGTGCCAGCAGCCCGATCAGCCCACGGGTAGGATGGAATTACGAGCAGTACTTC. The rearrangement joins TRBV27 to TRBJ2-7; D is unclear. V lost 6 bases, J lost 4 bases, and 28 bases lay in between. Germline values: CDR1 MNHEY, CDR2 SMNVEV (reference sequence). This CDR3 region has 18 residues.

The chain carries TRBV11-3 and TRBJ2-3; tentatively, D is TRBD2 (5 bases). Germline CDR1 is SGHNT and CDR2 is YENEEA. V was shortened by 5 bases and J by 10 bases, with 16 bases between the two germline ends. This CDR3 region has 13 residues. CDR3 sequence reads: CASSTRTPSAQYF. The DNA of the CDR3 is TGTGCCAGCAGCACCCGGACTCCTTCGGCGCAGTATTTT. Using reference TRBV11-3 and TRBJ2-3 for the parts outside the CDR3, the full variable domain is EAGVVQSPRYKIIEKKQPVAFWCNPISGHNTLYWYLQNLGQGPELLIRYENEEAVDDSQLPKDRFSAERLKGVDSTLKIQPAELGDSAVYLCASSTRTPSAQYFGPGTRLTVL.

This chain links TRBV30 with TRBJ2-5; no definite D call. With the DNA end fitting TRBJ2-7 better, the J assignment may be wrong. Germline V gene data show CDR1 as GTSNPN and CDR2 as SVGIG (reference sequence). The CDR3 length is 12 residues. Here the CDR3 reads CAWSVADYEQYF. The CDR3 DNA sequence: TGTGCCTGGAGTGTAGCTGACTACGAGCAGTACTTC.

The chain has TRBV5-8 and TRBJ2-3; D might be TRBD1 or TRBD2, each matching 5 bases. Deletions cut 0 bases from V and 2 bases from J, with 10 bases between. Germline assignment: CDR1 SGHTS and CDR2 YDEGEE. This CDR3 region has 15 residues. The CDR3 here is CASSLAGAPTDTQYF. CDR3 coding DNA: TGTGCCAGCAGCTTGGCCGGGGCACCCACAGATACGCAGTATTTT.

This clone appeared once. The chain employs TRBV30 and TRBJ2-3, with D perhaps TRBD1 (6 bases). Deletions cut 2 bases from V and 1 base from J, with 10 bases between. Germline lookup yields CDR1 GTSNPN and CDR2 SVGIG (reference sequence). CDR3 length: 14 amino acids. In DNA form, the CDR3 reads TGTGCCTGGAGTCAGGGGTCTCGCACAGATACGCAGTATTTT. It translates to CAWSQGSRTDTQYF.

The chain combines TRBV2 with TRBJ2-5; a weak D match, TRBD1 (6 bases). Trimming took off 6 bases at V and 1 base at J, with 18 bases between the two ends. This CDR3 has 16 residues. Germline V lookup: CDR1 SNHLY, CDR2 FYNNEI. This chain's CDR3 is CASRRNPQGFQETQYF. CDR3 bases: TGTGCCAGCAGAAGAAACCCACAGGGATTCCAAGAGACCCAGTACTTC.

The gene calls are TRBV18 and TRBJ1-1, with D unresolved. From germline, CDR1 is KGHSH and CDR2 LQKENI. V shed 4 bases and J shed 7 bases, with 13 bases lying between them. CDR3 length: 13 residues. The CDR3 coding sequence is TGTGCCAGCTCACAGACCTTAAACCGTGAAGCTTTCTTT. It is translated as CASSQTLNREAFF.

This chain uses TRBV28 with TRBJ2-5; 7 positions agree with TRBD1. J lost 5 bases, V lost 2 bases, and 8 bases had no gene match. The CDR3 has 15 amino acids. The germline V gene has CDR1 MDHEN and CDR2 SYDVKM. In nucleotides, the CDR3 is TGTGCCAGCAGTTTACCAACGACAGGGTACGAGACCCAGTACTTC. It codes for CASSLPTTGYETQYF.

The V and J genes are TRBV18 and TRBJ1-2; a weak D match, TRBD1 (6 bases). This CDR3 spans 14 amino acids. Per the germline V gene, CDR1 is KGHSH and CDR2 is LQKENI. Deletions cut 6 bases from V and 1 base from J, with 12 bases between. In DNA form, the CDR3 reads TGTGCCAGCTCTTGGGACACCTATAACTATGGCTACACCTTC. Its protein is CASSWDTYNYGYTF. The full variable domain, in which reference TRBV18 and TRBJ1-2 provide the parts outside the CDR3, is NAGVMQNPRHLVRRRGQEARLRCSPMKGHSHVYWYRQLPEEGLKFMVYLQKENIIDESGMPKERFSAEFPKEGPSILRIQQVVRGDSAAYFCASSWDTYNYGYTFGSGTRLTVV.

This clone was found a few times. V is TRBV2 and J is TRBJ1-5, with D possibly matching TRBD1 (6 bases). CDR1 is SNHLY, CDR2 FYNNEI, per germline. This CDR3 has 13 amino acids. With 6 bases removed from V and 7 bases from J, the gap between germline ends came to 13 bases. The CDR3 protein is CASSGEQGQPQHF. CDR3 bases: TGTGCCAGCAGCGGGGAACAGGGCCAGCCCCAGCATTTT.

This chain uses TRBV27 with TRBJ2-7; 7 bases align to TRBD2. CDR1 is MNHEY and CDR2 is SMNVEV in the germline V gene (reference sequence). The CDR3 covers 16 residues. The V gene end was trimmed by 7 bases and the J gene end by 5 bases; junction bases not matched to a gene: 17. CDR3: CASKFWGGNMADEQYF. The CDR3 coding sequence is TGTGCCAGCAAATTTTGGGGAGGGAATATGGCGGACGAGCAGTACTTC.

The chain couples TRBV9 to TRBJ2-7; 8 nucleotides line up with TRBD1. The length of the CDR3 is 15 residues. Germline V gene data show CDR1 as SGDLS and CDR2 as YYNGEE. With V trimmed by 4 bases and J by 2 bases, 8 bases remained unmatched. The CDR3 DNA is TGTGCCAGCAGCCCCCGGACAGGGTCCGCCTACGAGCAGTACTTC. As protein: CASSPRTGSAYEQYF. Full variable domain (outside the CDR3, taken from reference TRBV9 and TRBJ2-7): DSGVTQTPKHLITATGQRVTLRCSPRSGDLSVYWYQQSLDQGLQFLIQYYNGEERAKGNILERFSAQQFPDLHSELNLSSLELGDSALYFCASSPRTGSAYEQYFGPGTRLTVT.

The rearrangement joins TRBV11-2 to TRBJ2-3; 7 bases align to TRBD2. Germline V lookup: CDR1 SGHAT, CDR2 FQNNGV. After removal of 2 bases from V and 4 bases from J, the junction contained 9 bases not matched to a gene. This CDR3 is built from 16 residues. The CDR3 DNA sequence: TGTGCCAGCAGCTTATGGAGGGCTAGCGGTTCAGATACGCAGTATTTT. It translates to CASSLWRASGSDTQYF.

The rearrangement joins TRBV19 to TRBJ2-3; 13 nucleotides line up with TRBD2. Germline V lookup: CDR1 LNHDA, CDR2 SQIVND (reference sequence). V shed 5 bases, J shed 2 bases, and the junction held 13 bases outside the gene matches. The CDR3 is 19 amino acids. CDR3 residues: CASSLKARTSGRTTDTQYF. CDR3 DNA: TGTGCCAGTAGTTTAAAAGCAAGGACTAGCGGGAGAACCACAGATACGCAGTATTTT.

This clone was found once. V gene TRBV19 combines with J gene TRBJ2-3; D tentatively fits TRBD1 or TRBD2 (6 bases each). V lost 3 bases and J 2 bases, leaving 12 bases between the germline ends. CDR1 and CDR2 (germline): LNHDA, SQIVND (reference sequence). The length of the CDR3 is 15 residues. The CDR3 nucleotides are TGTGCCAGTAGTATGTGGTCGGGGGCCACAGATACGCAGTATTTT. Its protein is CASSMWSGATDTQYF.

The chain is built from TRBV28 and TRBJ1-1; unclear D gene. This CDR3 has 10 amino acids. Germline loops: CDR1 MDHEN, CDR2 SYDVKM. V shed 9 bases and J shed 2 bases, with 4 bases lying between them. CDR3 sequence (DNA): TGTGCCAGTTATAACACTGAAGCTTTCTTT. Translation: CASYNTEAFF.

The chain couples TRBV5-5 to TRBJ1-2; possibly TRBD1 for D (5 bases). Germline V gives CDR1 SGHKS, CDR2 YYEKEE (reference sequence). Deletions cut 2 bases from V and 6 bases from J, with 11 bases between. The CDR3 totals 13 residues. The CDR3 DNA sequence: TGTGCCAGCAGCTTCAGGGCCGGGGATGGCTACACCTTC. Translating gives CASSFRAGDGYTF.

The J gene is TRBJ2-7, the V gene TRBV19; TRBD1 matches 7 bases. The CDR3 totals 13 residues. Germline V gene sequence: CDR1 LNHDA, CDR2 SQIVND (reference sequence). V shed 5 bases, J shed 5 bases, and the junction held 6 bases outside the gene matches. The CDR3 protein is CASSDRDSNEQYF. CDR3 in DNA: TGTGCCAGTAGTGACCGGGACAGCAACGAGCAGTACTTC. The full variable domain, completed using reference TRBV19 and TRBJ2-7, is DGGITQSPKYLFRKEGQNVTLSCEQNLNHDAMYWYRQDPGQGLRLIYYSQIVNDFQKGDIAEGYSVSREKKESFPLTVTSAQKNPTAFYLCASSDRDSNEQYFGPGTRLTVT.

To note about this clone: Other DNA sequences in this specimen translate into the identical CDR3. The chain has TRBV15 and TRBJ1-4; D gene uncertain. The CDR3 consists of 13 residues. CDR1 LNHNV and CDR2 YYDKDF come from the germline V gene (reference sequence). Deletions cut 1 base from V and 7 bases from J, with 7 bases between. CDR3 DNA sequence: TGTGCCACCAGCAGAGGGGTCGGTGAAAAACTGTTTTTT. Translated, it gives CATSRGVGEKLFF.

A few counts support this clone. This chain joins TRBV5-5 and TRBJ1-5; D uncertain. V was cut by 4 bases and J by 0 bases, with 5 bases left in between. There are 13 residues in the CDR3. Germline assignment: CDR1 SGHKS and CDR2 YYEKEE (reference sequence). CDR3 coding DNA: TGTGCCAGCAGCGGGGATAGCAATCAGCCCCAGCATTTT. Its protein is CASSGDSNQPQHF.

V is TRBV5-1 and J is TRBJ1-4, with a possible D match to TRBD1 (5 bases). Germline CDR1 reads SGHRS; CDR2 reads YFSETQ. V was clipped by 0 bases and J by 2 bases, with 11 bases between them. The CDR3 is made up of 16 amino acids. CDR3 nucleotides: TGCGCCAGCAGCTTGGACACCAGGGTGACTAATGAAAAACTGTTTTTT. This codes for CASSLDTRVTNEKLFF.

As to this clone: This specimen includes other DNA sequences encoding the same CDR3. The chain carries TRBV28 and TRBJ2-7; possible D gene TRBD1, 6 bases. The CDR3 is 12 amino acids. V was trimmed by 7 bases and J by 4 bases, leaving 11 bases between them. Germline lookup yields CDR1 MDHEN and CDR2 SYDVKM. CDR3 region: CASTLRGYEQYF. In nucleotides, the CDR3 is TGTGCCAGCACCCTAAGGGGGTACGAGCAGTACTTC.

The rearrangement joins TRBV18 to TRBJ1-3; possible D gene TRBD1, 5 bases. V was pared by 0 bases and J by 0 bases, with 9 bases between. This CDR3 comprises 16 residues. Germline V lookup: CDR1 KGHSH, CDR2 LQKENI. The CDR3 loop reads CASSPPGLISGNTIYF. The CDR3 nucleotides read TGTGCCAGCTCACCACCGGGACTGATCTCTGGAAACACCATATATTTT.

This chain connects TRBV2 to TRBJ1-2; D might be TRBD1 (6 bases). V lost 6 bases and J 4 bases, leaving 15 bases between the germline ends. The CDR3 runs to 14 residues. Germline V CDR1 and CDR2: SNHLY, FYNNEI. The CDR3 loop is CASRGTGIRYGYTF. For the CDR3, the DNA is TGTGCCAGCAGGGGAACAGGGATTCGCTATGGCTACACCTTC.

The rearrangement uses TRBV7-9 and TRBJ1-1; D gene uncertain. The CDR3 runs 12 residues. V gave up 10 bases and J gave up 4 bases, with 13 bases separating them. Germline V gene lookup returns CDR1 SEHNR and CDR2 FQNEAQ (reference sequence). The CDR3 here is CATRRGVTEAFF. CDR3 nucleotides: TGTGCCACAAGACGCGGGGTCACTGAAGCTTTCTTT.

The chain employs TRBV29-1 and TRBJ2-2; a possible D gene is TRBD1 (5 bases). Deletions cut 5 bases from V and 5 bases from J, with 21 bases between. This CDR3 spans 16 amino acids. Germline V gives CDR1 SQVTM, CDR2 ANQGSEA. The CDR3 coding sequence is TGCAGCGTTTACTCACAGGCTAACAGAGGAACCGGGGAGCTGTTTTTT. Amino acids: CSVYSQANRGTGELFF.

The V gene is TRBV5-6, the J gene TRBJ1-1; 10 bases agree with TRBD1. This CDR3 is built from 15 residues. J was trimmed by 3 bases and V by 4 bases; bases with no gene match: 6. CDR1 is SGHDT and CDR2 is YYEEEE in the germline V gene. This CDR3 is CASSGGQGRHTEAFF. The CDR3 nucleotides read TGTGCCAGCAGCGGGGGACAGGGGAGGCACACTGAAGCTTTCTTT.